These 3 T cell receptor beta chains were sequenced from one sample in a study of identical twins. TCRdb reprocessed the 5' RACE reads via MiXCR and lists one record per CDR3 protein. The data contain about 790,000 distinct CDR3 sequences, 18% of them singletons. These same data were also listed under a study on T cells expressing NK-cell markers.

Specimen: PBMCs. The receptors shown here come from a woman younger than 30 in good health.

This clonotype was seen a few times. This chain uses TRBV3-1 with TRBJ2-1; D remains unclear. The CDR3 consists of 14 residues. Looked up from germline, CDR1 is LGHDT and CDR2 is YNNKEL (reference sequence). V lost 0 bases to trimming and J lost 4 bases, with 7 bases between them. The DNA for the CDR3 is TGTGCCAGCAGCCAAGATCGGGTTTACAATGAGCAGTTCTTC. Residues: CASSQDRVYNEQFF.

This clonotype was recorded a few times. The CDR3 is CASSLAYGLNTDTQYF. CDR3 in DNA: TGCGCCAGCAGCTTGGCATACGGACTGAACACAGATACGCAGTATTTT. The gene calls are TRBV5-1 and TRBJ2-3; D perhaps matches TRBD2 (5 bases). The ends were cut back, 0 bases at V and 2 bases at J, with 13 bases in the middle. Germline V gene lookup returns CDR1 SGHRS and CDR2 YFSETQ. There are 16 residues in the CDR3.

The chain is built from TRBV2 and TRBJ2-5; D ambiguous. The germline V gene has CDR1 SNHLY and CDR2 FYNNEI. The CDR3 sequence is 11 residues long. V lost 3 bases, J lost 5 bases, and 4 bases lay in between. CDR3 sequence: CASSDFETQYF. DNA of the CDR3: TGTGCCAGCAGTGATTTTGAGACCCAGTACTTC.